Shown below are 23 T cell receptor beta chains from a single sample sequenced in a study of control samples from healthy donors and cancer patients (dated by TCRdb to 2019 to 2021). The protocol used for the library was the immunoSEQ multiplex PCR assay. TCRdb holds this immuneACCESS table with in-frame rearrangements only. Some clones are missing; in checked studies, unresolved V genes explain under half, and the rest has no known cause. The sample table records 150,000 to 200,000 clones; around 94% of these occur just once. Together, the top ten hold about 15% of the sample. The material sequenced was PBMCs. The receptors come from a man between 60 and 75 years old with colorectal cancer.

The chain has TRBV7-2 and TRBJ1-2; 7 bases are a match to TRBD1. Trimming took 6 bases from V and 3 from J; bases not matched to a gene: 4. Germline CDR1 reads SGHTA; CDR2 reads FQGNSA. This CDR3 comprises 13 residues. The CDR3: CASSSQGDYGYTF. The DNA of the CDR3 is TGTGCCAGCAGTTCCCAGGGGGACTATGGCTACACCTTC.

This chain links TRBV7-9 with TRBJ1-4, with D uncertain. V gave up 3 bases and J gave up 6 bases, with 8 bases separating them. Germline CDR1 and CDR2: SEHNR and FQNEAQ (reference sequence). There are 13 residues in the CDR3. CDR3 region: CASSFYGDEKLFF. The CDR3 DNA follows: TGTGCCAGCAGCTTCTACGGGGATGAAAAACTGTTTTTT.

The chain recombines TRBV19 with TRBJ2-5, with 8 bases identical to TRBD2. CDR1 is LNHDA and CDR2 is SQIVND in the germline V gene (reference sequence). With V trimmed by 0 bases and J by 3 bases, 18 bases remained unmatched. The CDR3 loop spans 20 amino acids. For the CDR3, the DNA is TGTGCCAGTAGTATAGATCTTGTCGGACTGCTCGGGGGGGCGAAAGAGACCCAGTACTTC. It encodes CASSIDLVGLLGGAKETQYF. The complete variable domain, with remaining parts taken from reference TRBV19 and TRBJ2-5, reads DGGITQSPKYLFRKEGQNVTLSCEQNLNHDAMYWYRQDPGQGLRLIYYSQIVNDFQKGDIAEGYSVSREKKESFPLTVTSAQKNPTAFYLCASSIDLVGLLGGAKETQYFGPGTRLLVL.

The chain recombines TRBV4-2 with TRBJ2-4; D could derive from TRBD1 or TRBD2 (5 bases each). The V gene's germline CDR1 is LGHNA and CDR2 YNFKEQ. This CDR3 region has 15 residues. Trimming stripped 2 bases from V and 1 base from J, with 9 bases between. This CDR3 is CASSQTGTAKNIQYF. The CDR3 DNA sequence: TGTGCCAGCAGCCAAACGGGGACGGCCAAAAACATTCAGTACTTC.

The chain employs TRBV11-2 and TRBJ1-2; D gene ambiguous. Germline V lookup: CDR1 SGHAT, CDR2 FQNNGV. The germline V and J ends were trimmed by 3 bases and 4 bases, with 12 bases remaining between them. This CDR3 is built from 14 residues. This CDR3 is CASSFEGSGYGYTF. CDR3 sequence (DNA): TGTGCCAGCAGCTTCGAGGGAAGCGGCTATGGCTACACCTTC.

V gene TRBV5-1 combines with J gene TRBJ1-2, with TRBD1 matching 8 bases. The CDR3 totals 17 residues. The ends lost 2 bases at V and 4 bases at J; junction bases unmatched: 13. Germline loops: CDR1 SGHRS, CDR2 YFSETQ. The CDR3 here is CASSFSGTGSGGYGYTF. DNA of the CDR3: TGCGCCAGCAGCTTTTCCGGGACAGGTAGCGGGGGCTATGGCTACACCTTC.

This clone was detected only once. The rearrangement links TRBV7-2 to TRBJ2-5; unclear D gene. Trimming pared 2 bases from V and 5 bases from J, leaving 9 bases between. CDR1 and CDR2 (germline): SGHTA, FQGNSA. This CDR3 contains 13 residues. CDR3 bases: TGTGCCAGCAGCTTACTTCACCGGGAGACCCAGTACTTC. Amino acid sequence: CASSLLHRETQYF.

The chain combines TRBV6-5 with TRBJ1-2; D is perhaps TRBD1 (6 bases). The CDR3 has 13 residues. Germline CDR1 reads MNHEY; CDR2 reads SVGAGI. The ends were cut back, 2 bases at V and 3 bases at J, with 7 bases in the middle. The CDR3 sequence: CASSYPGDYGYTF. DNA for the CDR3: TGTGCCAGCAGTTACCCAGGGGACTATGGCTACACCTTC.

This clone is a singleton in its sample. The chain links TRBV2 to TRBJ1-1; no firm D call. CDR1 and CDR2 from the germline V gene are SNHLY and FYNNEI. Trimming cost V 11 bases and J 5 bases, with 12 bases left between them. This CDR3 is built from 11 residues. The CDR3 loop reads CAQSLGTEAFF. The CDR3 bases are TGTGCCCAGTCTTTAGGGACTGAAGCTTTCTTT.

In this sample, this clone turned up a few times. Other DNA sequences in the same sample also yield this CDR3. This CDR3 reads CASSVASGGYNEQFF. The DNA of the CDR3 is TGTGCCAGCAGCGTAGCGAGCGGGGGATACAATGAGCAGTTCTTC. The chain employs TRBV9 and TRBJ2-1, with 8 bases lining up with TRBD2. In germline, CDR1 is SGDLS, CDR2 YYNGEE. CDR3 length: 15 residues. With V trimmed by 0 bases and J by 4 bases, 3 bases remained unmatched.

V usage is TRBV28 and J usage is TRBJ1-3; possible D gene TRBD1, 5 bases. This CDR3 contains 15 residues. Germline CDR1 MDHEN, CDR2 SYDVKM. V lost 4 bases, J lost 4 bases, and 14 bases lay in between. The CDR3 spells CASSSAGREGNTIYF. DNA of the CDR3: TGTGCCAGCAGTTCGGCCGGCAGGGAAGGAAACACCATATATTTT.

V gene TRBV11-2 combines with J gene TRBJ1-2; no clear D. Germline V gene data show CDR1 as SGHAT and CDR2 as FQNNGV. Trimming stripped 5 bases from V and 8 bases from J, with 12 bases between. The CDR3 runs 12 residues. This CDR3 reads CASSPLGRGYTF. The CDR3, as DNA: TGTGCCAGCAGCCCTCTCGGGAGAGGCTACACCTTC.

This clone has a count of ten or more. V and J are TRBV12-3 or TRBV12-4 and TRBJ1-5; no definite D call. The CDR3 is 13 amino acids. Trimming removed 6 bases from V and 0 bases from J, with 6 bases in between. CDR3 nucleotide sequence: TGTGCCAGCAGCCTGAATAGCAATCAGCCCCAGCATTTT. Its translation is CASSLNSNQPQHF.

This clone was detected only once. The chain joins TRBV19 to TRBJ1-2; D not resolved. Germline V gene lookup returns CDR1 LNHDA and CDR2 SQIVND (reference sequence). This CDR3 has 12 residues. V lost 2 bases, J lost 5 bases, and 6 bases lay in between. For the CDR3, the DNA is TGTGCCAGTAGTATAATGGAGTATGGCTACACCTTC. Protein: CASSIMEYGYTF.

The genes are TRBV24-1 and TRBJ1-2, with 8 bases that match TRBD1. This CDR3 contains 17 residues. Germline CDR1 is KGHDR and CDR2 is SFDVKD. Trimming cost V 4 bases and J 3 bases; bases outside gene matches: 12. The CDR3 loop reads CATSEPGQGVGDYGYTF. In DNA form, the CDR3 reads TGTGCCACCAGTGAACCCGGACAGGGAGTGGGAGACTATGGCTACACCTTC.

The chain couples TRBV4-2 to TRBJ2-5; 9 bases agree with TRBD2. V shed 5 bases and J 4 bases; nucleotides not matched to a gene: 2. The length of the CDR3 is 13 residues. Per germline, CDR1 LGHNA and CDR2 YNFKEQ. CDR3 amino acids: CASSMRGGETQYF. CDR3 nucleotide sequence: TGTGCCAGCAGCATGCGGGGGGGAGAGACCCAGTACTTC.

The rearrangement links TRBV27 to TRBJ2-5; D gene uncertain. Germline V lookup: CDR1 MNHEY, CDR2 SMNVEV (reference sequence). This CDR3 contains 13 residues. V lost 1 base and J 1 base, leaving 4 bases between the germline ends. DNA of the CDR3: TGTGCCAGCAGTTTATGGGGCCAAGAGACCCAGTACTTC. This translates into CASSLWGQETQYF.

CDR3 sequence (DNA): TGTGCCAGCAGCCCCTGGGCCCAATCTGGAAACACCATATATTTT. Translated: CASSPWAQSGNTIYF. The chain uses TRBV5-6 and TRBJ1-3; D gene uncertain. Per germline, CDR1 SGHDT and CDR2 YYEEEE. The CDR3 is 15 amino acids. V was shortened by 4 bases and J by 1 base, with 12 bases between the two germline ends.

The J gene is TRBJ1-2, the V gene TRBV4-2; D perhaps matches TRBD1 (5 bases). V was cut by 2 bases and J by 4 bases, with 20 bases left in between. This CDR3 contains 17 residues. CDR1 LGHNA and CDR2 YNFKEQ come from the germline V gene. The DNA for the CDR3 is TGTGCCAGCAGCCAACAGATCCAGGGCATAATAACCTATGGCTACACCTTC. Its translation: CASSQQIQGIITYGYTF.

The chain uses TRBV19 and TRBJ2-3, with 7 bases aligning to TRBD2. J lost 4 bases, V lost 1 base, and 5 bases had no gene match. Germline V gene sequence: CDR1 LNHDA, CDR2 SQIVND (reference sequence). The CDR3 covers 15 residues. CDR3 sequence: CASSIGSGAADTQYF. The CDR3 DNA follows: TGTGCCAGTAGTATAGGAAGCGGGGCGGCAGATACGCAGTATTTT. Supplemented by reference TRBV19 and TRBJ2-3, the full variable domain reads DGGITQSPKYLFRKEGQNVTLSCEQNLNHDAMYWYRQDPGQGLRLIYYSQIVNDFQKGDIAEGYSVSREKKESFPLTVTSAQKNPTAFYLCASSIGSGAADTQYFGPGTRLTVL.

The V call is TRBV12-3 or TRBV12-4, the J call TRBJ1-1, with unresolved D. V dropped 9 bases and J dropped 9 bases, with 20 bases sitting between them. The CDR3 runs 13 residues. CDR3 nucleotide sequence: TGTGCCAGTACCGGCCCCCTCATCGGGCAAGCTTTCTTT. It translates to CASTGPLIGQAFF.

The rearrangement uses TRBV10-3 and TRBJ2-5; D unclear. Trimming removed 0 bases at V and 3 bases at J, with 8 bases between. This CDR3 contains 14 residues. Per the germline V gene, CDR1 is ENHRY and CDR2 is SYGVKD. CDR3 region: CAISESAWEETQYF. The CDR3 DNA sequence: TGTGCCATCAGTGAGTCGGCCTGGGAAGAGACCCAGTACTTC.

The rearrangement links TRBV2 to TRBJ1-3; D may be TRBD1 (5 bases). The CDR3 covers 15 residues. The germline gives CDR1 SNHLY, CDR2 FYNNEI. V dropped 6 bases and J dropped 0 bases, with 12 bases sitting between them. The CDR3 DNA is TGTGCCAGCAGCTGGGACGCCAGCTCTGGAAACACCATATATTTT. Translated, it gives CASSWDASSGNTIYF.